These 2 T cell receptor beta chains were sequenced from one sample in a study of OX40 agonist ivuxolimab in advanced cancers. Data came from immunoSEQ multiplex PCR; TCRdb stores just in-frame clones and leaves some out. The table includes roughly 72,000 clones, roughly 89% detected once. The sequencing here drew on CD4+ or CD8+ T cells sorted from blood, taken in a trial of the OX40 agonist ivuxolimab. Receptor source: an adult with an advanced solid tumor such as melanoma, head and neck, liver or kidney cancer.

The V gene is TRBV5-6, the J gene TRBJ1-2; 8 nucleotides line up with TRBD1. V was pared by 6 bases and J by 4 bases, with 11 bases of the junction left unmatched. CDR1 is SGHDT and CDR2 is YYEEEE in the germline V gene. This CDR3 has 15 amino acids. In DNA, the CDR3 is TGTGCCAGCATCGACCTAGGGGACAGGAGCTATGGCTACACCTTC. It translates to CASIDLGDRSYGYTF.

V usage is TRBV28 and J usage is TRBJ2-6; weak D call: TRBD2 (5 bases). V was shortened by 4 bases and J by 0 bases, with 16 bases between the two germline ends. The CDR3 spans 18 residues. Germline CDR1 is MDHEN and CDR2 is SYDVKM. CDR3 amino acids: CASSSVGVRPSGANVLTF. The CDR3, as DNA: TGTGCCAGCAGTTCCGTCGGGGTCAGGCCCTCTGGGGCCAACGTCCTGACTTTC.